The entry that follows covers one TCR beta chain sequence. Its antigen is not identified. Germline CDR1 MNHNY, CDR2 SVGAGI (reference sequence). The CDR3 runs to 14 residues. V was pared by 2 bases and J by 6 bases, with 12 bases between. Profiled with immunoSEQ multiplex PCR; TCRdb holds only in-frame clones, not every one. The sample has about 56,000 clones, around 93% seen once. This entry comes from a study of cytomegalovirus exposure and HLA in healthy donors. Study background: Both the 100 to 150 validation repertoires and the approximately 700 first-cohort repertoires used the same platform, as reported by a later analysis.

Study results and limitations: The study recorded fewer than 200 TCR beta chains that were cytomegalovirus-associated. Many donors carried some public TCRs, although rarity characterized most TCR sequences. First-cohort TCR clusters were later found to tend to co-occur in the 120 or so validation repertoires.

The chain has TRBV6-6 and TRBJ2-3; D unclear. Source material: PBMCs. This clonotype originated in a woman aged 18-29 years in good health and CMV-seropositive. As DNA, the CDR3 is TGTGCCAGCAGTTACCGCCCCGGGTTTGATACGCAGTATTTT. Translation gives CASSYRPGFDTQYF.